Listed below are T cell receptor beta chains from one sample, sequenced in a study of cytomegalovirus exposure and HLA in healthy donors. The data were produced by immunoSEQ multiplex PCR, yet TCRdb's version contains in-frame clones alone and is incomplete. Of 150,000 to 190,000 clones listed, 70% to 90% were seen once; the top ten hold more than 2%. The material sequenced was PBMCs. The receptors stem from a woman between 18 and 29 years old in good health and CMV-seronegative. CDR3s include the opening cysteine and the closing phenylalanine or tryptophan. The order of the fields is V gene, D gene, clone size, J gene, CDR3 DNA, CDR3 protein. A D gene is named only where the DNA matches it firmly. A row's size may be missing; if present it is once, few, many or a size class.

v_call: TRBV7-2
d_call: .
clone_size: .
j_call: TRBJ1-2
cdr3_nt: TGTGCCAGCAGCGACCACTTTATAGCGGGGAAGATCGATGGCTACACCTTC
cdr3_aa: CASSDHFIAGKIDGYTF

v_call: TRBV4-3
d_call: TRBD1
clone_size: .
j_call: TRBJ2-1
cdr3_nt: TGCGCCAGCAGCCAAGATCAAACAGGGGAAAGGGAGCAGTTCTTC
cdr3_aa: CASSQDQTGEREQFF

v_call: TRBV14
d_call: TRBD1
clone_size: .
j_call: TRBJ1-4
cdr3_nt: TGTGCCAGCAGCCCAGACAGGGTCCCAAGAAAACTGTTTTTT
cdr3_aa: CASSPDRVPRKLFF

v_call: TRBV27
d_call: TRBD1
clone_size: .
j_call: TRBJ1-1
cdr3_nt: TGTGCCAGCAGTTTAATTCAGGGGGCTGGGGAAGCTTTCTTT
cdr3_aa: CASSLIQGAGEAFF

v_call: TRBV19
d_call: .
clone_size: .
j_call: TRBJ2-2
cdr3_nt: TGTGCCAGTAGTATACAGGCAAACACCGGGGAGCTGTTTTTT
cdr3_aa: CASSIQANTGELFF

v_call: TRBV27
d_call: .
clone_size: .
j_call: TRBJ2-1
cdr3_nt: TGTGCCAGCAGTTTTAGCTTGAACAATGAGCAGTTCTTC
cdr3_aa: CASSFSLNNEQFF

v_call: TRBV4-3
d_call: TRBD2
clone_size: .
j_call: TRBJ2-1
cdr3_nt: TGCGCCAGCAGCCAAGGGGGGCTAGCGGGAGGCCCGAGCTCCTACAATGAGCAGTTCTTC
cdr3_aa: CASSQGGLAGGPSSYNEQFF

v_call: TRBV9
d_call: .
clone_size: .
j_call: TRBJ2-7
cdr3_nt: TGTGCCAGCAGCGAGACCCCGGGGGAAATTGAGCAGTACTTC
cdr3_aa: CASSETPGEIEQYF

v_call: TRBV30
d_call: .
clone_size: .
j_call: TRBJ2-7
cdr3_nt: TGTGCCTGGAAGGGGAACAGGGCAACCGAGCAGTACTTC
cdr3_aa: CAWKGNRATEQYF

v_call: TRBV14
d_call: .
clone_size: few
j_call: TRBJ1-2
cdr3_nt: TGTGCCAGCAGCCAGCAGGGGTACTATGGCTACACCTTC
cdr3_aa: CASSQQGYYGYTF

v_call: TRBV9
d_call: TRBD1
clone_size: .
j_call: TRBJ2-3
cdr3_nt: TGTGCCAGCAGCTCCGAGGACAGGGGAGTAGCAGATACGCAGTATTTT
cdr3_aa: CASSSEDRGVADTQYF

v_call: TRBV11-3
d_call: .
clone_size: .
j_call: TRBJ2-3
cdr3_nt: TGTGCCAGCAGCTACACCTCAGATACGCAGTATTTT
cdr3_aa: CASSYTSDTQYF

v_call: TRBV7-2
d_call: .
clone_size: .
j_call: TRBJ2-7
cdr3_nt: TGTGCCAGCAGCTTAGCGCTAGCGAAAAAAGGAGAGCAGTACTTC
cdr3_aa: CASSLALAKKGEQYF

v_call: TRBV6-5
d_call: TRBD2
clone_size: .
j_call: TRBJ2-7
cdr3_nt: TGTGCCAGCAGTTTCGGGCTAGCGGGAGGTGAGCAGTACTTC
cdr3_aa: CASSFGLAGGEQYF

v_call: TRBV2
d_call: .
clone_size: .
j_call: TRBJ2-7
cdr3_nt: TGTGCCAGCAGCATGGGGGCCGAGCAGTACTTC
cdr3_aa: CASSMGAEQYF

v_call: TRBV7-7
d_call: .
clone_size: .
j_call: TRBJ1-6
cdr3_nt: TGTGCCAGCAGCACGGACAGAAATTCACCCCTCCACTTT
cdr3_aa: CASSTDRNSPLHF

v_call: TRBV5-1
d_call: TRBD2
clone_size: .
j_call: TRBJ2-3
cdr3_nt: TGCGCCAGCAGCTTCGCCGGGACTAGCGGGGGAACAGATACGCAGTATTTT
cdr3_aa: CASSFAGTSGGTDTQYF

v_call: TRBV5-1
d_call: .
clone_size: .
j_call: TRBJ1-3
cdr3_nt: TGCGCCAGCAGCTTCGGGTCCAGCTCTGGAAACACCATATATTTT
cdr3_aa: CASSFGSSSGNTIYF